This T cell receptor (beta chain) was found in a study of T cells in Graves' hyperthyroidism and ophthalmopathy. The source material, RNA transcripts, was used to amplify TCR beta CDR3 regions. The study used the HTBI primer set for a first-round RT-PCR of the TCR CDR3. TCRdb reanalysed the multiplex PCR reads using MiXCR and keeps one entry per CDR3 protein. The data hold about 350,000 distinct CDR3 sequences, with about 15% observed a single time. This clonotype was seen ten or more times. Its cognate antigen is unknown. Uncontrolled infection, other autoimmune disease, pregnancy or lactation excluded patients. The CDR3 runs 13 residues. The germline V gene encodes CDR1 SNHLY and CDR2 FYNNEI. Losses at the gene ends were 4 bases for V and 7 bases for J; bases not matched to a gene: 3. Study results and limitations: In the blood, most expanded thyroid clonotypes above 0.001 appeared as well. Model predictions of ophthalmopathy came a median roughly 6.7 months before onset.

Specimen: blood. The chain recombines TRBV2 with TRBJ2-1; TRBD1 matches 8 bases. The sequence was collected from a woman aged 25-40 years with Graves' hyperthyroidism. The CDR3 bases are TGTGCCAGCAGTGCGACAGGGGCTAATGAGCAGTTCTTC. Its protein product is CASSATGANEQFF.